The rows below give T cell receptor beta chains drawn from one sample of a study of blood T cell repertoires in COVID-19. Assay used: immunoSEQ multiplex PCR; TCRdb lists only in-frame clones, some missing. The sample has just over 650,000 clones, just under 90% seen once; the top ten hold approximately 0.3%. Sequencing input: peripheral blood. These receptors all come from a woman younger than 35 with acute or convalescent COVID-19. Each CDR3 is given with its conserved first and last residue. The D gene is left open where the match is weak. Rows may omit the clone size; those that give it use once, few, many or a size class.

D gene: TRBD1; V gene: TRBV3-1/TRBV3-2; clone size: .; J gene: TRBJ1-1; CDR3 protein: CASSQRGQGGTEAFF; CDR3 DNA: TGTGCCAGCAGCCAACGGGGACAGGGAGGCACTGAAGCTTTCTTT
D gene: .; V gene: TRBV7-3; clone size: .; J gene: TRBJ2-7; CDR3 protein: CASSYQGGDEQYF; CDR3 DNA: TGTGCCAGCAGCTATCAGGGAGGCGACGAGCAGTACTTC
D gene: .; V gene: TRBV18; clone size: .; J gene: TRBJ2-2; CDR3 protein: CASSPRAGALTGELFF; CDR3 DNA: TGTGCCAGCTCACCACGAGCAGGGGCCCTCACCGGGGAGCTGTTTTTT
D gene: TRBD1; V gene: TRBV27; clone size: once; J gene: TRBJ1-2; CDR3 protein: CASSSPHKNRGNFFCGYTF; CDR3 DNA: TGTGCCAGCAGTTCCCCCCACAAAAACAGGGGCAATTTTTTCTGTGGCTACACCTTC
D gene: TRBD2; V gene: TRBV9; clone size: once; J gene: TRBJ2-3; CDR3 protein: CASSVGLSGGLDTQYF; CDR3 DNA: TGTGCCAGCAGCGTAGGTCTTAGCGGGGGGCTGGATACGCAGTATTTT
D gene: TRBD1; V gene: TRBV6-1; clone size: .; J gene: TRBJ1-1; CDR3 protein: CASSDDRAVTEAFF; CDR3 DNA: TGTGCCAGCAGTGACGACAGGGCGGTCACTGAAGCTTTCTTT
D gene: TRBD1; V gene: TRBV19; clone size: .; J gene: TRBJ1-2; CDR3 protein: CASTHRGIWDYGYTF; CDR3 DNA: TGTGCCAGTACTCACAGGGGAATTTGGGACTATGGCTACACCTTC
D gene: .; V gene: TRBV29-1; clone size: .; J gene: TRBJ1-3; CDR3 protein: CSARDNAGPRGNTIYF; CDR3 DNA: TGCAGCGCTCGGGACAACGCGGGTCCGAGAGGAAACACCATATATTTT
D gene: TRBD2; V gene: TRBV9; clone size: .; J gene: TRBJ2-1; CDR3 protein: CASSGERGSSYNEQFF; CDR3 DNA: TGTGCCAGCAGCGGGGAGCGGGGGAGCTCCTACAATGAGCAGTTCTTC
D gene: .; V gene: TRBV12-5; clone size: .; J gene: TRBJ1-2; CDR3 protein: CASGLVGGDYGYTF; CDR3 DNA: TGTGCTAGTGGTTTGGTAGGGGGGGACTATGGCTACACCTTC
D gene: .; V gene: TRBV6-6; clone size: .; J gene: TRBJ1-4; CDR3 protein: CASSFGQNEKLFF; CDR3 DNA: TGTGCCAGCAGCTTCGGACAGAATGAAAAACTGTTTTTT
D gene: .; V gene: TRBV24-1; clone size: .; J gene: TRBJ2-5; CDR3 protein: CATSDLPRGPQETQYF; CDR3 DNA: TGTGCCACCAGTGATCTTCCGCGGGGGCCGCAAGAGACCCAGTACTTC
D gene: .; V gene: TRBV10-3; clone size: .; J gene: TRBJ2-7; CDR3 protein: CAISTLGGPSYEQYF; CDR3 DNA: TGTGCCATCAGCACCTTAGGCGGGCCCTCCTACGAGCAGTACTTC
D gene: .; V gene: TRBV7-8; clone size: .; J gene: TRBJ2-3; CDR3 protein: CASSLASGLAQYF; CDR3 DNA: TGTGCCAGCAGCTTAGCGTCGGGACTTGCGCAGTATTTT
D gene: TRBD1; V gene: TRBV7-9; clone size: .; J gene: TRBJ2-7; CDR3 protein: CASSTPRQGPTYEQYF; CDR3 DNA: TGTGCCAGCAGCACCCCCCGACAGGGGCCAACCTACGAGCAGTACTTC
D gene: TRBD1; V gene: TRBV5-1; clone size: .; J gene: TRBJ2-5; CDR3 protein: CASSPRQGGPIKTQYF; CDR3 DNA: TGCGCCAGCAGCCCCCGACAGGGTGGTCCGATAAAGACCCAGTACTTC
D gene: .; V gene: TRBV7-6; clone size: once; J gene: TRBJ1-1; CDR3 protein: CASSLGRVRTEAFF; CDR3 DNA: TGTGCCAGCAGCTTAGGCAGGGTTAGGACTGAAGCTTTCTTT
D gene: TRBD1; V gene: TRBV5-1; clone size: .; J gene: TRBJ1-2; CDR3 protein: CASSDAKGAVGGYTF; CDR3 DNA: TGCGCCAGCAGCGACGCAAAGGGGGCGGTGGGTGGCTACACCTTC
D gene: TRBD2; V gene: TRBV7-7; clone size: .; J gene: TRBJ2-2; CDR3 protein: CASSREPMTSVGGELFF; CDR3 DNA: TGTGCCAGCAGCCGGGAGCCGATGACTAGCGTAGGCGGGGAGCTGTTTTTT
D gene: .; V gene: TRBV5-6; clone size: .; J gene: TRBJ2-7; CDR3 protein: CASRILASYEQYF; CDR3 DNA: TGTGCCAGCAGGATTTTGGCCTCCTACGAGCAGTACTTC
D gene: TRBD1; V gene: TRBV7-2; clone size: .; J gene: TRBJ1-1; CDR3 protein: CASSLRGQGAEAFF; CDR3 DNA: TGTGCCAGCAGCTTAAGGGGACAGGGGGCTGAAGCTTTCTTT
D gene: TRBD1; V gene: TRBV3-1/TRBV3-2; clone size: once; J gene: TRBJ1-2; CDR3 protein: CASSQGTGGYGYTF; CDR3 DNA: TGTGCCAGCAGCCAAGGAACAGGGGGCTATGGCTACACCTTC
D gene: .; V gene: TRBV29-1; clone size: .; J gene: TRBJ1-1; CDR3 protein: CSVAPTVLNTEAFF; CDR3 DNA: TGCAGCGTTGCGCCTACAGTGCTGAACACTGAAGCTTTCTTT
D gene: .; V gene: TRBV20-1; clone size: .; J gene: TRBJ2-2; CDR3 protein: CSATVTGELFF; CDR3 DNA: TGCAGTGCTACCGTTACCGGGGAGCTGTTTTTT
D gene: TRBD1; V gene: TRBV2; clone size: .; J gene: TRBJ1-5; CDR3 protein: CASRTGAGQPQHF; CDR3 DNA: TGTGCCAGTAGGACAGGGGCTGGGCAGCCCCAGCATTTT
D gene: TRBD2; V gene: TRBV7-7; clone size: .; J gene: TRBJ2-3; CDR3 protein: CALHPPGGQRTDTQYF; CDR3 DNA: TGTGCCCTACACCCCCCGGGGGGTCAACGCACAGATACGCAGTATTTT